One TCR beta chain is described in this entry. This record belongs to a study of blood T cell repertoires in COVID-19. Turning to the study itself: The samples span acute and convalescent COVID-19 from the United States, Italy and Spain. In each case, the material was cDNA or gDNA derived from T cells, B-cell-depleted T cells, or PBMCs.

Here immunoSEQ multiplex PCR was the method, and the copy in TCRdb shows in-frame clones only, minus some. Among some 120,000 clones, more than 80% were seen once, and the ten largest hold around a quarter. The CDR3 has 14 residues. The germline CDR1 and CDR2 sequences are SGHRS and YFSETQ. V dropped 2 bases and J dropped 5; count of bases not matched to a gene: 4. This receptor was identified in a man between 65 and 80 years old with active or convalescent COVID-19. The rearrangement uses TRBV5-1 and TRBJ2-7, with 10 bases identical to TRBD1. The sequenced sample was peripheral blood. CDR3 DNA: TGCGCCAGCAGCTTCGAGGACAGGGGGGACGAGCAGTACTTC. Translated: CASSFEDRGDEQYF.